This entry concerns a single T cell receptor (beta chain). Its specificity is not known. The junction had 8 bases not matched to a gene; V was cut back by 4 bases and J by 4 bases. Germline V CDR1 and CDR2: SGHRS, YFSETQ. CDR3 length: 15 amino acids. All patients were mismatch repair deficient, assessed by either PCR or immunohistochemistry. A few pembrolizumab responders had their TCRs sequenced. This sample stems from a study of PD-1 blockade in mismatch repair-deficient tumors. For the study at large: Patients had about 13 mismatch repair-deficient cancer types and were previously treated and progressing. Findings and caveats of the study: After pembrolizumab, tumor-resident clones rose rapidly, then generally contracted before radiologic responses.

Sequenced by immunoSEQ multiplex PCR; TCRdb stores in-frame clones only, minus some. Among approximately 79,000 clones, roughly 80% were seen once, and the ten largest hold roughly 6%. This sequence joins TRBV5-1 and TRBJ1-2, with 9 bases that match TRBD1. The specimen was peripheral blood, collected 44 weeks after starting pembrolizumab. The receptor was derived from an adult with mismatch repair-deficient cancer. CDR3 coding DNA: TGCGCCAGCAGCGGAGGGGACAGGGATTCCTATGGCTACACCTTC. Translated, it gives CASSGGDRDSYGYTF.